This is a list of T cell receptor beta chains from one sample in a study of siplizumab effects on memory and regulatory T cells. The table came from immunoSEQ multiplex PCR; TCRdb's copy has only in-frame clones and leaves some out. The sample carries around 110,000 clones, 90% to 95% recorded once. Material: non-Treg CD4+ T cells sorted from blood. The receptors were sampled from a human donor in good health. CDR3s include the opening cysteine and the closing phenylalanine or tryptophan. The D gene is left open where the match is weak.

CDR3: CASSLACGKVNTEAFF
DNA: TGCGCCAGCAGCTTGGCCTGTGGGAAAGTGAACACTGAAGCCTTCTTT
J: TRBJ1-1
V: TRBV5-1
D: NA

CDR3: CASGLTSGVLTDTQYF
DNA: TGTGCTAGTGGTTTGACTAGCGGGGTCTTGACAGATACGCAGTATTTT
J: TRBJ2-3
V: TRBV12-5
D: TRBD2

CDR3: CASSIGWAHEQYF
DNA: TGTGCCAGTAGTATAGGATGGGCCCACGAGCAGTACTTC
J: TRBJ2-7
V: TRBV19
D: NA

CDR3: CASSLGREAFF
DNA: TGTGCCAGCAGCCTAGGAAGGGAAGCTTTCTTT
J: TRBJ1-1
V: TRBV6-5
D: NA

CDR3: CASRPTGGRNQPQHF
DNA: TGTGCCAGCAGGCCCACAGGGGGCCGCAATCAGCCCCAGCATTTT
J: TRBJ1-5
V: TRBV2
D: TRBD1

CDR3: CASSLLRTGELFF
DNA: TGTGCCAGCAGCTTGTTGCGCACCGGGGAGCTGTTTTTT
J: TRBJ2-2
V: TRBV5-5
D: NA

CDR3: CASSQEGSAVTEAFF
DNA: TGCGCCAGCAGCCAAGAAGGGAGCGCGGTCACTGAAGCTTTCTTT
J: TRBJ1-1
V: TRBV4-1
D: NA

CDR3: CASSVGSGGNYGYTF
DNA: TGTGCCAGCAGCGTAGGTTCAGGGGGCAACTATGGCTACACCTTC
J: TRBJ1-2
V: TRBV9
D: TRBD1

CDR3: CASSPRDRGSTEAFF
DNA: TGTGCCAGCAGCCCACGGGACAGGGGATCCACTGAAGCTTTCTTT
J: TRBJ1-1
V: TRBV6-1
D: TRBD1

CDR3: CASRVSGSDTQYF
DNA: TGTGCCAGCAGAGTTAGCGGTTCAGATACGCAGTATTTT
J: TRBJ2-3
V: TRBV14
D: NA

CDR3: CASSNPSRGQETQYF
DNA: TGTGCCAGCAGCAACCCCTCCCGGGGACAAGAGACCCAGTACTTC
J: TRBJ2-5
V: TRBV21-1
D: NA

CDR3: CASSLSGASYNSPLHF
DNA: TGTGCCAGCAGCCTTTCAGGGGCCTCCTATAATTCACCCCTCCACTTT
J: TRBJ1-6
V: TRBV5-5
D: NA

CDR3: CASSLGSLSGNTIYF
DNA: TGTGCCAGCAGCTTAGGGTCTTTATCTGGAAACACCATATATTTT
J: TRBJ1-3
V: TRBV7-9
D: NA